This TCR beta chain comes out of a study of pediatric ulcerative colitis. General study points: Clonal expansions reduced rectal repertoire diversity in acute severe colitis. All ulcerative colitis patients, but no controls, carried a couple of rectal clonotypes.

The survey-level immunoSEQ assay was used. Each sample received Survey-level depth of up to 500,000 reads. Assay used: immunoSEQ multiplex PCR; TCRdb lists only in-frame clones, some missing. The data show 60,000 to 75,000 clones, 77% seen once. For this clone: Its matching antigen is unknown.

The germline gives CDR1 MGHDK, CDR2 SYGVNS. The CDR3 is made up of 12 amino acids. V was clipped by 3 bases and J by 8 bases, with 10 bases between them. The source is a boy younger than 18 with moderate ulcerative colitis. Sequencing input: blood. The genes are TRBV25-1 and TRBJ1-1, with D unclear. This CDR3 reads CASSDSPAEAFF. The CDR3 DNA reads as TGTGCCAGCAGTGATTCTCCCGCCGAAGCTTTCTTT.